The 3 T cell receptor beta chains below were found in one sample sequenced in a study of shared T cell receptors in the human thymus. Sequencing used immunoSEQ multiplex PCR; TCRdb keeps in-frame clones, though not all of them. The top ten hold 0.0094% of the sample, which has some 660,000 clones, 80% to 90% seen once. The same data also contributed to another study, on human thymus T cells.

Sequences were obtained from thymocytes. The receptors derive from a boy in the first two years of life with a congenital heart defect.

The chain links TRBV18 to TRBJ2-1; 7 bases are shared with TRBD1. Germline lookup yields CDR1 KGHSH and CDR2 LQKENI. CDR3 length equals 13 residues. Germline trimming cut 1 base from V and 7 bases from J; bases unmatched to any gene: 1. The CDR3 bases are TGTGCCAGCTCACCACAGGGGGCTAATGAGCAGTTCTTC. It translates to CASSPQGANEQFF.

The CDR3 nucleotides read TGTGCCAGCAGCGCCGACTCTAGCGGCGGGGAGAGGGTCCCCTACGAGCAGTACTTC. Translating gives CASSADSSGGERVPYEQYF. The chain carries TRBV9 and TRBJ2-7, with 7 bases matching TRBD2. The V gene's germline CDR1 is SGDLS and CDR2 YYNGEE. The CDR3 is 19 residues long. V lost 3 bases to trimming and J lost 2 bases; unmatched junction nucleotides: 20.

The gene calls are TRBV4-3 and TRBJ2-1; D may be TRBD2 (5 bases). The CDR3 totals 14 residues. Trimming left V 0 bases short and J 11 bases short, with 14 bases between. Germline V gene data show CDR1 as LGHNA and CDR2 as YSLEER. The CDR3 region has the DNA TGCGCCAGCAGCCAAGATGGGAGAGGATACCAGCAGTTCTTC. Protein product: CASSQDGRGYQQFF.